This TCR beta chain was documented in a study of patients and donors after allogeneic stem cell transplantation. MiXCR, run by TCRdb on the RT-PCR reads, gives a single entry per CDR3 protein. The repertoire holds about 960,000 distinct CDR3 sequences, with under 20% as singletons. Only a few counts were recorded for this clonotype. Trimming pared 0 bases from V and 6 bases from J, leaving 17 bases between. Germline CDR1 reads SGHRS; CDR2 reads YFSETQ. This CDR3 is 16 amino acids long. The chain has TRBV5-1 and TRBJ2-3; D call uncertain. The sequence was obtained from a human donor who was either an allogeneic HSCT recipient or a stem cell or donor lymphocyte infusion donor (not recorded which). It is not recorded whose cells these are; they may come from a transplant donor. The source material was blood, either unsorted or a sorted T cell fraction (not recorded which). The CDR3 region is CASSLVAVYPRDTQYF. CDR3 DNA: TGCGCCAGCAGCTTGGTTGCGGTCTACCCCAGGGATACGCAGTATTTT.